These 18 T cell receptor beta chains share one sample of origin, sequenced in a study of T cell responses to AZD1222 COVID-19 vaccine. Produced via immunoSEQ multiplex PCR; TCRdb's table is partial and in-frame only. This sample has some 80,000 clones; around 80% occur once, and the top ten carry about 26%. Specimen: peripheral blood, collected 28 days after the second dose of the MenACWY control vaccine. Every receptor here comes from an adult who received the MenACWY meningococcal vaccine as a control.

This clone was seen once. The J gene is TRBJ1-3, the V gene TRBV18, with D tentatively TRBD1 (5 bases). V was shortened by 3 bases and J by 0 bases, with 18 bases between the two germline ends. The CDR3 contains 18 residues. Looked up from germline, CDR1 is KGHSH and CDR2 is LQKENI. The CDR3 DNA is TGTGCCAGCTCACCGAGATCCCAAGGGGCCTCCTCTGGAAACACCATATATTTT. Its protein is CASSPRSQGASSGNTIYF.

This clone showed up just a few times. J is TRBJ1-5 and V is TRBV6-5; D uncertain. Trimming pared 7 bases from V and 4 bases from J, leaving 17 bases between. CDR1 and CDR2 from the germline V gene are MNHEY and SVGAGI. This CDR3 is built from 15 residues. The DNA of the CDR3 is TGTGCCAGCACCCGGGCGGTATCTGGGAATCAGCCCCAGCATTTT. Its protein product is CASTRAVSGNQPQHF.

V usage is TRBV2 and J usage is TRBJ2-7; a weak D match, TRBD1 (5 bases). Germline CDR1 is SNHLY and CDR2 is FYNNEI. V lost 3 bases and J lost 0, with 12 bases in between. The CDR3 runs 15 residues. CDR3 coding DNA: TGTGCCAGCAGTGATCGCCAGGGTTTCTCCTACGAGCAGTACTTC. It is translated as CASSDRQGFSYEQYF.

This clone has just one count. V and J are TRBV12-3 or TRBV12-4 and TRBJ1-1, with 8 bases matching TRBD1. The V and J ends lost 6 bases and 5 bases, in that order; junction bases with no gene match: 5. The CDR3 length is 13 residues. The CDR3: CASRRQGRTEAFF. The CDR3 DNA follows: TGTGCCAGCAGAAGACAGGGGCGGACTGAAGCTTTCTTT.

The rearrangement joins TRBV6-1 to TRBJ2-7; 9 bases are shared with TRBD2. The CDR3 covers 16 residues. From germline, CDR1 is MNHNS and CDR2 SASEGT. J lost 0 bases, V lost 1 base, and 4 bases had no gene match. The CDR3: CASSEVAGDPSYEQYF. In DNA, the CDR3 is TGTGCCAGCAGTGAAGTAGCGGGAGACCCCTCCTACGAGCAGTACTTC.

The chain links TRBV2 to TRBJ2-1; a possible D gene is TRBD2 (5 bases). Germline values: CDR1 SNHLY, CDR2 FYNNEI. V was cut by 6 bases and J by 8 bases, with 11 bases left in between. The CDR3 totals 12 residues. The CDR3 DNA reads TGTGCCAGCAGGAGGGTTGCCTATGAGCAGTTCTTC. This gives the protein CASRRVAYEQFF.

CDR3 coding DNA: TGTGCCAGCAGTCCCCTTCGGCAGCTAGTTGGCAATCAGCCCCAGCATTTT. Its translation: CASSPLRQLVGNQPQHF. This chain links TRBV28 with TRBJ1-5; D uncertain. Germline lookup yields CDR1 MDHEN and CDR2 SYDVKM. This CDR3 has 17 residues. V was pared by 5 bases and J by 2 bases, with 19 bases between.

This chain links TRBV28 with TRBJ1-3; 10 bases map to TRBD1. Looked up from germline, CDR1 is MDHEN and CDR2 is SYDVKM. V was pared by 2 bases and J by 2 bases, with 21 bases of the junction left unmatched. The CDR3 consists of 22 residues. This CDR3 reads CASSLMAGTGAFHRPAGNTIYF. In DNA, the CDR3 is TGTGCCAGCAGTTTAATGGCTGGGACAGGGGCTTTCCACAGGCCTGCTGGAAACACCATATATTTT.

A remark on this clone: Relative to the germline gene, one junction end is altered; a read error may explain this. The chain couples TRBV9 to TRBJ2-7; D perhaps matches TRBD2 (5 bases). This CDR3 spans 15 amino acids. From germline, CDR1 is SGDLS and CDR2 YYNGEE. CDR3 sequence: CASSVGAGTSHEQYF. DNA for the CDR3: TGTGCCAGCAGCGTAGGGGCGGGCACCTCCCACGAGCAGTACTTC.

The rearrangement joins TRBV7-2 to TRBJ2-3; 8 positions match TRBD1. The CDR3 is made up of 19 amino acids. The V and J ends lost 5 bases and 5 bases, in that order; junction bases with no gene match: 21. CDR1 and CDR2 from the germline V gene are SGHTA and FQGNSA. The CDR3 here is CASSRIPTGGQGSEDTQYF. CDR3 in DNA: TGTGCCAGCAGCAGAATACCAACAGGAGGACAGGGTAGTGAAGATACGCAGTATTTT.

This chain uses TRBV29-1 with TRBJ1-3; D is ambiguous. V lost 7 bases and J 0 bases, leaving 16 bases between the germline ends. The CDR3 has 15 amino acids. Germline assignment: CDR1 SQVTM and CDR2 ANQGSEA. CDR3 nucleotides: TGCAGCGCACTAATCGGGTCCGGCTCTGGAAACACCATATATTTT. Residues: CSALIGSGSGNTIYF.

This clone was seen a single time. The chain links TRBV7-2 to TRBJ1-2; D possibly corresponds to TRBD1 (5 bases). Trimming left V 5 bases short and J 2 bases short, with 15 bases between. This CDR3 is built from 15 residues. The germline gives CDR1 SGHTA, CDR2 FQGNSA. The CDR3, as DNA: TGTGCCAGCAGCCCAAACGGGGGACCAAACTATGGCTACACCTTC. Protein product: CASSPNGGPNYGYTF.

As regards this clone: Other DNA sequences in the sample encode the same CDR3. The gene calls are TRBV7-9 and TRBJ1-5; no clear D gene. V lost 1 base and J lost 7, with 5 bases in between. Germline CDR1 and CDR2: SEHNR and FQNEAQ (reference sequence). CDR3 length: 12 residues. The CDR3 region is CASSLGSQPQHF. CDR3 DNA sequence: TGTGCCAGCAGCTTAGGTAGCCAGCCCCAGCATTTT.

The sample holds one count of this clone. The V and J genes are TRBV2 and TRBJ2-7; TRBD1 might be the D (5 bases). Germline CDR1 is SNHLY and CDR2 is FYNNEI. CDR3 length: 12 residues. V gave up 6 bases and J gave up 7 bases, with 13 bases separating them. CDR3 residues: CASSPGFREQYF. CDR3 DNA sequence: TGTGCCAGCAGCCCAGGGTTCCGTGAGCAGTACTTC.

The chain links TRBV19 to TRBJ2-1; possible D gene TRBD2, 5 bases. V was cut by 2 bases and J by 5 bases, with 19 bases left in between. Germline loops: CDR1 LNHDA, CDR2 SQIVND (reference sequence). The CDR3 covers 17 residues. CDR3 region: CASSIWQIRESHNEQFF. The CDR3 region has the DNA TGTGCCAGTAGTATATGGCAAATCCGGGAATCACACAATGAGCAGTTCTTC.

This chain joins TRBV4-3 and TRBJ2-1, with 12 bases aligning to TRBD2. The germline gives CDR1 LGHNA, CDR2 YSLEER. V shed 0 bases, J shed 0 bases, and the junction held 9 bases outside the gene matches. This CDR3 has 20 residues. CDR3 residues: CASSQDPLAGGFSSYNEQFF. The CDR3 DNA reads TGCGCCAGCAGCCAAGATCCACTAGCGGGGGGTTTTAGCTCCTACAATGAGCAGTTCTTC.

This clone was found once. The rearrangement links TRBV3-1 (or the pseudogene TRBV3-2) to TRBJ1-4; the D gene is possibly TRBD1 (6 bases). V was pared by 1 base and J by 8 bases, with 8 bases between. CDR1 is LGHDT and CDR2 is YNNKEL in the germline V gene (reference sequence). CDR3 length: 13 amino acids. The CDR3 loop is CASSQGRGEKLFF. CDR3 bases: TGTGCCAGCAGCCAAGGCAGGGGAGAAAAACTGTTTTTT.

The chain is built from TRBV5-6 and TRBJ1-1; D unclear. Germline loops: CDR1 SGHDT, CDR2 YYEEEE. The CDR3 has 15 residues. Trimming removed 2 bases from V and 1 base from J, with 12 bases in between. CDR3 coding DNA: TGTGCCAGCAGCTTCCGTGGGGTCGGGAACACTGAAGCTTTCTTT. Amino acid sequence: CASSFRGVGNTEAFF.